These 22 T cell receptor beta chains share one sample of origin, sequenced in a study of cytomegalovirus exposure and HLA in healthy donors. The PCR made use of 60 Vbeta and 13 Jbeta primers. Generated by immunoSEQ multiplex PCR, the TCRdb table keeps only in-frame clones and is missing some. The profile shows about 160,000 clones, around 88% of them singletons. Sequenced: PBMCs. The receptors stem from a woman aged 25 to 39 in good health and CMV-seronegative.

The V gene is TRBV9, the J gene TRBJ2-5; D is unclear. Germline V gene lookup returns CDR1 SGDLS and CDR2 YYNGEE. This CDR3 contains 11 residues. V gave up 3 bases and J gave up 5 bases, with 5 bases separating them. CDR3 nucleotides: TGTGCCAGCAGCGATCGGGAGACCCAGTACTTC. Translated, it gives CASSDRETQYF. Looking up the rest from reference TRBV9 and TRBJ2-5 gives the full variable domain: DSGVTQTPKHLITATGQRVTLRCSPRSGDLSVYWYQQSLDQGLQFLIQYYNGEERAKGNILERFSAQQFPDLHSELNLSSLELGDSALYFCASSDRETQYFGPGTRLLVL.

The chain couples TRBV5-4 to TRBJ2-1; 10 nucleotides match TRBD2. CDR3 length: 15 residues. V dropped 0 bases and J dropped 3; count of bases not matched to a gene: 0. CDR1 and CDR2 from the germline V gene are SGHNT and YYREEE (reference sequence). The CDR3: CASSLGTSGYNEQFF. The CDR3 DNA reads TGTGCCAGCAGCTTGGGGACTAGCGGCTACAATGAGCAGTTCTTC. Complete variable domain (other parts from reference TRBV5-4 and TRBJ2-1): ETGVTQSPTHLIKTRGQQVTLRCSSQSGHNTVSWYQQALGQGPQFIFQYYREEENGRGNFPPRFSGLQFPNYSSELNVNALELDDSALYLCASSLGTSGYNEQFFGPGTRLTVL.

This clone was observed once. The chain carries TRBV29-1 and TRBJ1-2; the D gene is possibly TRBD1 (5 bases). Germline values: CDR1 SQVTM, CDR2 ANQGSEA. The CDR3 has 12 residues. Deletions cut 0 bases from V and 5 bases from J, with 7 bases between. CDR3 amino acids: CSVEDQGYGYTF. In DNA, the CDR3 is TGCAGCGTTGAAGATCAGGGATATGGCTACACCTTC.

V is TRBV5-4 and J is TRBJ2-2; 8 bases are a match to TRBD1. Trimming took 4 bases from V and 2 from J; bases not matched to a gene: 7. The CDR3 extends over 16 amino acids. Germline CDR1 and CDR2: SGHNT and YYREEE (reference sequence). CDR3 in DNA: TGTGCCAGCAGCAATAGGCAGGGGGCCAACACCGGGGAGCTGTTTTTT. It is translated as CASSNRQGANTGELFF.

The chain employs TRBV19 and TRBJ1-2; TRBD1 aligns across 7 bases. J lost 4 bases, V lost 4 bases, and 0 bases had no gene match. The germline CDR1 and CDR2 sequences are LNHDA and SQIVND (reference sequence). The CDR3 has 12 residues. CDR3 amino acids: CASSTGGYGYTF. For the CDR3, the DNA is TGTGCCAGTAGTACAGGGGGCTATGGCTACACCTTC.

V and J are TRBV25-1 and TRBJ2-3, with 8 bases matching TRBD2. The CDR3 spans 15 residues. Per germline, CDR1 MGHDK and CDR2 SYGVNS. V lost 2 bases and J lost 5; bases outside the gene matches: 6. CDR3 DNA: TGTGCCAGCAGTGAACCGGGGGGGGCGAAAGATACGCAGTATTTT. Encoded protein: CASSEPGGAKDTQYF.

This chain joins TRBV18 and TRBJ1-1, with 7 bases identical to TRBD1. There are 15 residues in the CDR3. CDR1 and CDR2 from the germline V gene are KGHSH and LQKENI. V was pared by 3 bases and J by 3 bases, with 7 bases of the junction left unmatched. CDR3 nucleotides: TGTGCCAGCTCACCTGGAGGGGGCAGGGACACTGAAGCTTTCTTT. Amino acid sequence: CASSPGGGRDTEAFF.

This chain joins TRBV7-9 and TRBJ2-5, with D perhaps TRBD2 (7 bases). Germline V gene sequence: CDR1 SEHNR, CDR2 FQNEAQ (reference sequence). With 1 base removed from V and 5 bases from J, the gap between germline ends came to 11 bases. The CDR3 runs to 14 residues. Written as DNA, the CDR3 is TGTGCCAGCAGCTTAGGGGGGGGCTCCGAGACCCAGTACTTC. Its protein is CASSLGGGSETQYF.

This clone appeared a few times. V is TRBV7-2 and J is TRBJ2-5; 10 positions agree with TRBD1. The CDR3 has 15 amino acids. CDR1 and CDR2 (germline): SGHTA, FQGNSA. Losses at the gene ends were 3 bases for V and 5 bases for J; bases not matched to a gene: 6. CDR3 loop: CASSFDRGLGETQYF. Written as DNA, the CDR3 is TGTGCCAGCAGCTTCGACAGGGGGCTAGGGGAGACCCAGTACTTC. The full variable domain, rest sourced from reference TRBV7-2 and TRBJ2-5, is GAGVSQSPSNKVTEKGKDVELRCDPISGHTALYWYRQSLGQGLEFLIYFQGNSAPDKSGLPSDRFSAERTGGSVSTLTIQRTQQEDSAVYLCASSFDRGLGETQYFGPGTRLLVL.

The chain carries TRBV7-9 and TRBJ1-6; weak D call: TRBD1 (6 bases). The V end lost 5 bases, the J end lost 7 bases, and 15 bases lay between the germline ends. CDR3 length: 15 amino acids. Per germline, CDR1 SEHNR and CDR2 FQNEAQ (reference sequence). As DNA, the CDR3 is TGTGCCAGCAGCCCCCCGGCGGGGGCCAATTCACCCCTCCACTTT. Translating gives CASSPPAGANSPLHF.

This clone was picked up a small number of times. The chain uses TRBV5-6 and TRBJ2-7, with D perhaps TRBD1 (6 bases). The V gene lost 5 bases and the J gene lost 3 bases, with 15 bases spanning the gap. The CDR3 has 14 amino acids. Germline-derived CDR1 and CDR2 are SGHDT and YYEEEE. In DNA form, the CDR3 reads TGTGCCAGCAGTGTTGCGCAGGGGTTCTACGAGCAGTACTTC. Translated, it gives CASSVAQGFYEQYF.

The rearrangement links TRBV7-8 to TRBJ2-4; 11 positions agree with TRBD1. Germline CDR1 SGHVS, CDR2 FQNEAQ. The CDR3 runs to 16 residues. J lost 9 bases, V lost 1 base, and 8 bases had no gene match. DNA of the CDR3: TGTGCCAGCAGCTTAGGTCCTGGACAGGGGGCAGGCATTCAGTACTTC. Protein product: CASSLGPGQGAGIQYF.

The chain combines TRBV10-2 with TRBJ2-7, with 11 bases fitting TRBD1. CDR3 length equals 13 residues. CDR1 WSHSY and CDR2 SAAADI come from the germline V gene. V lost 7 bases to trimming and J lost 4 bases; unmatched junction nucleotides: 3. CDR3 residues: CASTRDRGYEQYF. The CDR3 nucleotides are TGCGCCAGCACCCGGGACAGGGGGTACGAGCAGTACTTC.

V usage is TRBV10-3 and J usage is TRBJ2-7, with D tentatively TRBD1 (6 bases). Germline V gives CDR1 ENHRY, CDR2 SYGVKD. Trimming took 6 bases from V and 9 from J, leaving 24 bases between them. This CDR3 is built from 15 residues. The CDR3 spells CAIRGDTAAMGGQYF. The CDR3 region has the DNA TGTGCCATCAGGGGGGACACAGCCGCGATGGGTGGGCAGTACTTC.

CDR3 protein: CASSATIRDRGPGYTF. CDR3 in DNA: TGTGCCAGCAGCGCCACCATTCGGGACAGGGGGCCTGGCTACACCTTC. This chain connects TRBV9 to TRBJ1-2, with 12 positions matching TRBD1. Trimming took 3 bases from V and 7 from J; bases not matched to a gene: 10. The germline CDR1 and CDR2 sequences are SGDLS and YYNGEE. CDR3 size: 16 residues.

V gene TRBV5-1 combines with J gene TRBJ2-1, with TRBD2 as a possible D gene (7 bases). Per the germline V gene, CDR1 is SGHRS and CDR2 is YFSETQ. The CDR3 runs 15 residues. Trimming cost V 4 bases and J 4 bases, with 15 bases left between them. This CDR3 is CASSPDGGAYNEQFF. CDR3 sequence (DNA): TGCGCCAGCAGCCCGGATGGGGGGGCGTACAATGAGCAGTTCTTC.

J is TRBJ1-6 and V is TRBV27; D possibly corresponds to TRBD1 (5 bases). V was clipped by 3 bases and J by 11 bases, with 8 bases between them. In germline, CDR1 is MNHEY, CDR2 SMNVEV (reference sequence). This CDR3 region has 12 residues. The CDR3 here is CASSFRGTPLHF. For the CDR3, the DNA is TGTGCCAGCAGTTTTCGGGGGACACCCCTCCACTTT.

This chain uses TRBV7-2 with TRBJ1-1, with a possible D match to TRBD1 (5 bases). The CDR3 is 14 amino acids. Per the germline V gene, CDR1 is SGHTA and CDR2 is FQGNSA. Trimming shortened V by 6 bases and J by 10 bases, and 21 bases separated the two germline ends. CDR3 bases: TGTGCCAGCAGTCGAGGCGGGACCCAAAGGTTAGCTTTCTTT. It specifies CASSRGGTQRLAFF.

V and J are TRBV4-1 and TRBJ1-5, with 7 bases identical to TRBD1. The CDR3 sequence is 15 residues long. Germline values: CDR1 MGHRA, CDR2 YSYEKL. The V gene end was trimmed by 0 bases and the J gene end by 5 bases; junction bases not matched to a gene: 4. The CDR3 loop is CASSQDGTAHQPQHF. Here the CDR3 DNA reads TGCGCCAGCAGCCAAGATGGGACAGCGCATCAGCCCCAGCATTTT.

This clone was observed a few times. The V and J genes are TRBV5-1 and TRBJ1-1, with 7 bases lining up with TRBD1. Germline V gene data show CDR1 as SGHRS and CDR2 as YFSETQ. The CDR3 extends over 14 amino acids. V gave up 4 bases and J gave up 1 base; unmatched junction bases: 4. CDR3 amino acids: CASSPGQQNTEAFF. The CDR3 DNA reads TGCGCCAGCAGCCCGGGACAGCAGAACACTGAAGCTTTCTTT.

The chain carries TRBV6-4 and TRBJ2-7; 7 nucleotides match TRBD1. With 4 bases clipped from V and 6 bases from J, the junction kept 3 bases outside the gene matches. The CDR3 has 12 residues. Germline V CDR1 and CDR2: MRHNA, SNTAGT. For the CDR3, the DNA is TGTGCCAGCAGTGGGGCAGGGGGCGAGCAGTACTTC. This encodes CASSGAGGEQYF.

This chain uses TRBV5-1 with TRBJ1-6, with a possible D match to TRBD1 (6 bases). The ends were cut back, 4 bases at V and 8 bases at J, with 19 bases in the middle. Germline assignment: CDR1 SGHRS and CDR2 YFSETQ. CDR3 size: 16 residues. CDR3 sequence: CASSPFRGGQDSPLHF. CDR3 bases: TGCGCCAGCAGCCCTTTCCGCGGGGGGCAAGATTCACCCCTCCACTTT.